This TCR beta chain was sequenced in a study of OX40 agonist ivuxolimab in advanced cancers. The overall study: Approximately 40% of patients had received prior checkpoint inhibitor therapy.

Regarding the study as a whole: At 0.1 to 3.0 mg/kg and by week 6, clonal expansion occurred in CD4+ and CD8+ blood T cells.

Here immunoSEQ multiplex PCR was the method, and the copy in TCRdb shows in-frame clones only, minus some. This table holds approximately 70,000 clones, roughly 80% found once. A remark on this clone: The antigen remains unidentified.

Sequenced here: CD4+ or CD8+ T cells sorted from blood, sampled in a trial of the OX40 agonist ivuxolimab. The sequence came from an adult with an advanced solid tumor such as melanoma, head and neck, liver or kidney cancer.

In DNA, the CDR3 is TGTGCCAGCAGGAGAGCTAGCGGGGGTTTCTACGAGCAGTACGTC. Translation gives CASRRASGGFYEQYV. The J gene is TRBJ2-7, the V gene TRBV6-5; 10 bases are shared with TRBD2. The trim removed 6 bases at V and 3 bases at J, leaving 8 bases unmatched. Germline V gives CDR1 MNHEY, CDR2 SVGAGI. The CDR3 runs 15 residues.